This entry features one T cell receptor (beta chain) sequence. Which antigen it targets is not known. No much larger clonotype is one base removed from it; base qualities were not supplied. The immunoSEQ Assay was used to sequence TCR beta CDR3 regions from DNA. Turning to the authors' computational methods: To compute T cell density, TCR beta template counts were normalized to usable DNA, which was estimated by amplifying housekeeping genes. The preseqR package was used to estimate richness by extrapolating to 400,000 templates for PBMC samples and to 120,000 templates for tissue samples. Clonality was calculated as one minus Pielou's evenness. Tissue-enriched TCRs were identified through differential abundance testing performed on productive amino-acid clonotypes, with a minimum total count of 5 and an alpha of 0.1. The Jaccard Index and the Morisita Overlap Index were used to quantify repertoire overlap between compartments. GLIPH clustered TCR beta CDR3s with public tetramer-defined viral CDR3s; viral motifs required at least three viral sequences plus V-gene enrichment. The table comes from immuneACCESS by way of TCRdb, which keeps in-frame sequences with V and J called. Part of the clones is missing from these tables; in studies checked, under half for an unresolved V gene and the rest for unknown reasons. V, J and clone size were drawn from that table, and D and trimming were deduced from the DNA. The sample table contains 100,000 to 150,000 clones; only one count was recorded for 89% of them. The ten largest clones capture roughly 1.8% of the sample.

At diagnosis, peripheral blood, uninvolved tumor-adjacent lung and tumor were collected and were preserved as a mix of fresh-frozen and FFPE material. For TCR repertoire profiling, blood samples were analyzed in the form of peripheral blood mononuclear cells. The germline V gene provides CDR1 MNHNS and CDR2 SASEGT. From V the trimming removes 6 bases and from J it removes 3 bases, while the gene matches leave 5 bases of the junction unaccounted for. The CDR3 measures 15 amino acids from cysteine to phenylalanine. Kept here is only the CDR3 DNA, which spans 45 bases and is read in frame from base 1. The sample belongs to a study of T cells in localized non-small cell lung cancer (dated by TCRdb to between 2020 and 2021). Context from the whole study: Comparing tumors with uninvolved tumor-adjacent lungs, the study looked at the T cell repertoires of fewer than 250 patients with early-stage NSCLC. The cohort was made up of approximately 250 treatment-naive NSCLC patients whose localized lung tumors had been resected. The mean age of the NSCLC patients was approximately 71 years, with roughly 120 men and around 99 women. The paper's findings and limits, for the study overall: Longer overall survival was associated with higher blood T cell density, whereas shorter survival was associated with higher adjacent-lung clonality. The highest T cell clonality was observed in uninvolved tumor-adjacent lung, where clonality exceeded that of tumor, suggesting that antigenic responses were more focused in uninvolved tumor-adjacent lung. Because of the exploratory design, TCR variables were selected using unadjusted p-values without false-discovery rate correction. A median of roughly 50 of the top 100 tumor clones turned up in the paired uninvolved adjacent lung, and approximately 30 of those clones also ranked among the top 100 of that same adjacent lung. Because multi-region tumor sequencing was not performed, intratumor heterogeneity could not be ruled out.

The specimen comprised peripheral blood, sampled before any cancer treatment. This receptor was taken from a female donor at least 60 years old with stage I lung adenocarcinoma. The sequence links TRBV6-1 to TRBJ2-3; TRBD2 agrees with 11 junctional bases. The nucleotides read TGTGCCAGCAGGATACTAGCGGGAGAAACAGATACGCAGTATTTT. This encodes CASRILAGETDTQYF.